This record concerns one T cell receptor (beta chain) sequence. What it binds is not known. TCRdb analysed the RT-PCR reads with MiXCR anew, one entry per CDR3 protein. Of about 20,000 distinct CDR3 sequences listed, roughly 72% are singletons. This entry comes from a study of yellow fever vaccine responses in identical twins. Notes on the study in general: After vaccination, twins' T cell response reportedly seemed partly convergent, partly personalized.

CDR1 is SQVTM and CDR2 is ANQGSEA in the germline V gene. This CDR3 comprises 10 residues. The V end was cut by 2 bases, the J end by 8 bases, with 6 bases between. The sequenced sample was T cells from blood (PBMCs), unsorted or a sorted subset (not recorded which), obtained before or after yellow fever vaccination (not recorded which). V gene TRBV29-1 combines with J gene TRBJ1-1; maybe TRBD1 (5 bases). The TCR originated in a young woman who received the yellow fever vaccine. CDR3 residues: CSVERGEAFF. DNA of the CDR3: TGCAGCGTTGAACGGGGGGAAGCTTTCTTT.